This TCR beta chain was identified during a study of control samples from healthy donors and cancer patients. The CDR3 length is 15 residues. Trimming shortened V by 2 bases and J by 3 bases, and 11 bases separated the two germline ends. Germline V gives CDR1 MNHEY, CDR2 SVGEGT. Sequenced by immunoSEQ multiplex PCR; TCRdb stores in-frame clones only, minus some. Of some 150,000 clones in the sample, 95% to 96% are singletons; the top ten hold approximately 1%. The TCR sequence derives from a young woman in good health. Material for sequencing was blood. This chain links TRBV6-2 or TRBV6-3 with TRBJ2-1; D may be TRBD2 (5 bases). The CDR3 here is CASSYGLAGYNEQFF. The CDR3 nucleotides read TGTGCCAGCAGTTACGGGCTAGCCGGCTACAATGAGCAGTTCTTC.